The T cell receptor (beta chain) under discussion was sequenced for a study of beta chain features in type 1 diabetes. Study-wide background: Sorted cells, more than 95,000,000 in number, were examined across all samples. Points from the study as a whole: A potential PCR bias toward shorter templates would be equal in patient and control samples. Diminished insertions and augmented deletions at VDJ junctions characterized type 1 diabetes patients.

Sorted populations all had greater than 95% purity. This CDR3 contains 12 residues. Trimming left V 4 bases short and J 4 bases short, with 8 bases between. Germline V CDR1 and CDR2: SGHVS, FNYEAQ. Expressed TCRB transcripts were sequenced because the isolated RNA had all been reverse transcribed beforehand. The protocol was immunoSEQ multiplex PCR, while the TCRdb copy is restricted to in-frame clones and leaves out a portion. The sample records roughly 450,000 clones, approximately 15% being singletons. A remark on this clone: Its specificity is unknown.

The rearrangement links TRBV7-6 to TRBJ2-7; D remains unclear. This sequence was found in a man aged 25 to 45 in good health. The sample comprised naive CD4+ T cells from blood. This CDR3 reads CASSSLDYEQYF. The CDR3 DNA is TGTGCCAGCAGCTCTCTCGATTACGAGCAGTACTTC. Drawing the rest from reference TRBV7-6 and TRBJ2-7, the complete variable domain is GAGVSQSPRYKVTKRGQDVALRCDPISGHVSLYWYRQALGQGPEFLTYFNYEAQQDKSGLPNDRFSAERPEGSISTLTIQRTEQRDSAMYRCASSSLDYEQYFGPGTRLTVT.